This T cell receptor beta chain came from a study of identifying expanded T cells in peripheral blood. Profiled with immunoSEQ multiplex PCR; TCRdb holds only in-frame clones, not every one. The sample lists tens of thousands of clones, roughly 91% seen once, with around 17% in the top ten. Sequencing was done on a sample of blood. The origin of this receptor is a person aged 18 to 69 in good health.

CDR3 nucleotide sequence: TGTGCCACCAGCTGGAATACAGGGAACCAAGAGACCCAGTACTTC. Protein product: CATSWNTGNQETQYF. V and J are TRBV15 and TRBJ2-5; D perhaps matches TRBD1 (6 bases). This CDR3 spans 15 amino acids. The V gene's germline CDR1 is LNHNV and CDR2 YYDKDF (reference sequence). The ends were cut back, 5 bases at V and 0 bases at J, with 13 bases in the middle.